These 30 T cell receptor beta chains were sequenced from one sample in a study of graft-versus-host responses after intestinal transplantation (dated by TCRdb to the early 2020s). The protocol used for the library was the immunoSEQ multiplex PCR assay. Imported from immuneACCESS, the table was reduced by TCRdb to in-frame sequences with V and J called. These copies leave out some clones; in studies compared against another copy, an unresolved V gene accounts for under half, and the cause of the remainder is not known. This sample is represented by several thousand clones; less than 40% of them were singletons. The ten largest account for around 4% of the sample. Reading the label with the study, this specimen's time point is: cells obtained before transplantation from donor or recipient. The sample here was alloreactive CD4+ T cells from a mixed lymphocyte reaction culture, taken before transplantation. This sample's cell subset or site label indicates: CFSE-low proliferating T cells sorted from roughly six-day pre-transplant mixed lymphocyte reaction (GvH or HvG direction). Receptors were obtained from a human patient who was an organ donor for intestinal transplantation.

The table lists this clone with a few counts. V is TRBV9 and J is TRBJ1-1, with TRBD1 matching 8 bases. Per germline, CDR1 SGDLS and CDR2 YYNGEE. V was clipped by 5 bases and J by 1 base; unmatched bases: 10. The CDR3 extends over 16 amino acids. CDR3 sequence: CASSPVGQGRNTEAFF. The CDR3 coding sequence is TGTGCCAGCAGTCCAGTCGGACAGGGAAGGAACACTGAAGCTTTCTTT.

In this sample, this clone turned up a few times. The chain employs TRBV2 and TRBJ2-1, with D uncertain. V lost 8 bases and J lost 0, with 8 bases in between. In germline, CDR1 is SNHLY, CDR2 FYNNEI. This CDR3 comprises 13 residues. This chain's CDR3 is CASGPTSYNEQFF. CDR3 coding DNA: TGTGCCAGCGGCCCAACCTCCTACAATGAGCAGTTCTTC.

J is TRBJ2-3 and V is TRBV18, with D uncertain. The germline gives CDR1 KGHSH, CDR2 LQKENI. The CDR3 runs to 14 residues. Trimming removed 3 bases at V and 2 bases at J, with 9 bases between. The CDR3 is CASSPGFPTDTQYF. In nucleotides, the CDR3 is TGTGCCAGCTCACCGGGCTTTCCCACAGATACGCAGTATTTT. The entire variable domain, with the rest obtained from reference TRBV18 and TRBJ2-3, is as follows: NAGVMQNPRHLVRRRGQEARLRCSPMKGHSHVYWYRQLPEEGLKFMVYLQKENIIDESGMPKERFSAEFPKEGPSILRIQQVVRGDSAAYFCASSPGFPTDTQYFGPGTRLTVL.

CDR3 nucleotide sequence: TGTGCCAGCAGTGTCCCGGGGGGAGGTCCGGCTGGCTACACCTTC. Translation: CASSVPGGGPAGYTF. The chain carries TRBV2 and TRBJ1-2, with a possible D match to TRBD1 (5 bases). The V gene's germline CDR1 is SNHLY and CDR2 FYNNEI. V was cut by 4 bases and J by 7 bases, with 19 bases left in between. This CDR3 region has 15 residues.

The sample holds a few counts of this clone. CDR3 bases: TGTGCCAGCAGTTACTGGCAAAACTATGGCTACACCTTC. It is translated as CASSYWQNYGYTF. V is TRBV6-6 and J is TRBJ1-2, with unresolved D. The CDR3 covers 13 residues. V lost 1 base and J 2 bases, leaving 5 bases between the germline ends. CDR1 MNHNY and CDR2 SVGAGI come from the germline V gene (reference sequence).

V gene TRBV15 combines with J gene TRBJ2-7; D is undetermined. V lost 0 bases, J lost 0 bases, and 12 bases lay in between. Germline V gene sequence: CDR1 LNHNV, CDR2 YYDKDF (reference sequence). This CDR3 is built from 16 residues. The CDR3 nucleotides read TGTGCCACCAGCAGAGATGTGACCCCTAGCTCCTACGAGCAGTACTTC. Translated: CATSRDVTPSSYEQYF.

The rearrangement joins TRBV27 to TRBJ1-6; D is undetermined. The germline CDR1 and CDR2 sequences are MNHEY and SMNVEV (reference sequence). This CDR3 is 16 amino acids long. V lost 8 bases and J 0 bases, leaving 14 bases between the germline ends. The CDR3 loop reads CASRTLGSSYNSPLHF. DNA for the CDR3: TGTGCCAGCCGCACGCTGGGGAGCTCCTATAATTCACCCCTCCACTTT.

There are a few counts of this clone. The rearrangement uses TRBV7-9 and TRBJ2-7; D is undetermined. Germline V lookup: CDR1 SEHNR, CDR2 FQNEAQ (reference sequence). The V and J ends lost 4 bases and 7 bases respectively, with 8 bases between them. CDR3 length equals 11 residues. The CDR3 protein is CASSYDWEQYF. For the CDR3, the DNA is TGTGCCAGCAGCTATGACTGGGAGCAGTACTTC.

This clone was seen only a few times. J is TRBJ1-2 and V is TRBV6-5; a weak D match, TRBD1 (5 bases). V was trimmed by 2 bases and J by 6 bases, leaving 10 bases between them. CDR3 size: 13 residues. The germline V gene has CDR1 MNHEY and CDR2 SVGAGI. CDR3 sequence: CASSYRGNDGYTF. CDR3 nucleotide sequence: TGTGCCAGCAGTTACAGGGGAAACGATGGCTACACCTTC.

V and J are TRBV29-1 and TRBJ1-2; 10 bases map to TRBD1. V was clipped by 7 bases and J by 3 bases; unmatched bases: 11. The V gene's germline CDR1 is SQVTM and CDR2 ANQGSEA. The CDR3 consists of 15 residues. CDR3 amino acids: CSALTQGQGHYGYTF. CDR3 bases: TGCAGCGCCCTAACCCAGGGACAGGGGCACTATGGCTACACCTTC.

Relative to its sample, this clone is medium-sized. J is TRBJ2-1 and V is TRBV6-4; maybe TRBD2 (6 bases). This CDR3 has 14 amino acids. V lost 3 bases and J 3 bases, leaving 9 bases between the germline ends. CDR1 is MRHNA and CDR2 is SNTAGT in the germline V gene. CDR3 sequence: CASSERGDYNEQFF. CDR3 in DNA: TGTGCCAGCAGTGAGCGGGGCGACTACAATGAGCAGTTCTTC.

This clone appeared a few times. The chain has TRBV5-4 and TRBJ2-7; 9 bases map to TRBD1. The CDR3 spans 15 residues. CDR1 SGHNT and CDR2 YYREEE come from the germline V gene (reference sequence). The junction had 7 bases not matched to a gene; V was cut back by 4 bases and J by 2 bases. As DNA, the CDR3 is TGTGCCAGCAGCCGGGGGACAGGGAAGCCCTACGAGCAGTACTTC. Amino acids: CASSRGTGKPYEQYF.

The gene calls are TRBV5-4 and TRBJ1-1; D remains unclear. From germline, CDR1 is SGHNT and CDR2 YYREEE (reference sequence). V was clipped by 1 base and J by 1 base, with 2 bases between them. The CDR3 totals 12 residues. The DNA for the CDR3 is TGTGCCAGCAGCTTGCAGAACACTGAAGCTTTCTTT. Its protein product is CASSLQNTEAFF. Supplemented by reference TRBV5-4 and TRBJ1-1, the full variable domain reads ETGVTQSPTHLIKTRGQQVTLRCSSQSGHNTVSWYQQALGQGPQFIFQYYREEENGRGNFPPRFSGLQFPNYSSELNVNALELDDSALYLCASSLQNTEAFFGQGTRLTVV.

The chain uses TRBV6-6 and TRBJ2-5; D is unresolved. The CDR3 is 12 amino acids. CDR1 is MNHNY and CDR2 is SVGAGI in the germline V gene (reference sequence). V was trimmed by 6 bases and J by 5 bases, leaving 10 bases between them. The CDR3 is CASRSTWETQYF. The CDR3 region has the DNA TGTGCCAGCAGGTCTACTTGGGAGACCCAGTACTTC.

This rearrangement joins TRBV6-5 to TRBJ2-5; 10 bases are shared with TRBD1. The ends lost 5 bases at V and 5 bases at J; junction bases unmatched: 5. Germline lookup yields CDR1 MNHEY and CDR2 SVGAGI. The CDR3 loop spans 14 amino acids. The DNA of the CDR3 is TGTGCCAGCAGTCCCGGGACAGGGGTGGAGACCCAGTACTTC. Protein product: CASSPGTGVETQYF.

The chain uses TRBV27 and TRBJ2-7, with D possibly matching TRBD1 (6 bases). The CDR3 covers 17 residues. Trimming stripped 5 bases from V and 4 bases from J, with 24 bases between. CDR1 and CDR2 from the germline V gene are MNHEY and SMNVEV (reference sequence). CDR3 residues: CASSHSPTGLLSYEQYF. As DNA, the CDR3 is TGTGCCAGCAGTCATTCCCCGACAGGCCTTCTCTCTTACGAGCAGTACTTC.

By proportion, this clone is medium-sized (0.01 to 0.1%). The J gene is TRBJ2-3, the V gene TRBV6-1; weak D call: TRBD1 (7 bases). Between the trimmed V and J ends, which lost 9 bases and 6 bases, there was a span of 19 bases. The CDR3 is 14 amino acids. Germline V gives CDR1 MNHNS, CDR2 SASEGT. CDR3: CASNQGGSGDTQYF. DNA for the CDR3: TGTGCCAGTAATCAGGGGGGAAGTGGGGATACGCAGTATTTT.

This clone is medium-sized in the sample. J is TRBJ2-1 and V is TRBV9; D is perhaps TRBD2 (5 bases). Deletions cut 0 bases from V and 3 bases from J, with 7 bases between. The CDR3 totals 14 residues. Germline V gene sequence: CDR1 SGDLS, CDR2 YYNGEE. The CDR3 here is CASSVGRIYNEQFF. As DNA, the CDR3 is TGTGCCAGCAGCGTAGGGAGGATCTACAATGAGCAGTTCTTC.

This clone came up a few times. V and J are TRBV18 and TRBJ2-5; 7 bases fit TRBD1. CDR1 is KGHSH and CDR2 is LQKENI in the germline V gene. The CDR3 spans 14 residues. The ends lost 4 bases at V and 5 bases at J; junction bases unmatched: 7. This CDR3 is CASSLRQGGETQYF. For the CDR3, the DNA is TGTGCCAGCTCACTCCGACAGGGCGGGGAGACCCAGTACTTC. Full variable domain (rest looked up from reference TRBV18 and TRBJ2-5): NAGVMQNPRHLVRRRGQEARLRCSPMKGHSHVYWYRQLPEEGLKFMVYLQKENIIDESGMPKERFSAEFPKEGPSILRIQQVVRGDSAAYFCASSLRQGGETQYFGPGTRLLVL.

This clone was counted a few times. CDR3 in amino acids: CSVEDRSSGEQYF. DNA of the CDR3: TGCAGCGTTGAGGACAGGTCGAGCGGGGAGCAGTACTTC. This chain links TRBV29-1 with TRBJ2-7; D possibly corresponds to TRBD1 (7 bases). The V end was cut by 3 bases, the J end by 7 bases, with 16 bases between. CDR3 length: 13 amino acids. Germline V lookup: CDR1 SQVTM, CDR2 ANQGSEA.

CDR3 nucleotides: TGTGCCAGCTCCCTTCGACTAGCGGGAGAGTCCTACGAGCAGTACTTC. It yields the protein CASSLRLAGESYEQYF. The chain joins TRBV18 to TRBJ2-7; 12 nucleotides agree with TRBD2. Germline V gene data show CDR1 as KGHSH and CDR2 as LQKENI. Trimming at V came to 6 bases and at J to 1 base, leaving 7 bases not matched to a gene. This CDR3 has 16 amino acids.

V gene TRBV6-1 combines with J gene TRBJ1-2, with D unresolved. CDR1 is MNHNS and CDR2 is SASEGT in the germline V gene. The CDR3 runs to 13 residues. V was pared by 0 bases and J by 5 bases, with 7 bases between. Written as DNA, the CDR3 is TGTGCCAGCAGTGAAGCGGGAGGGTATGGCTACACCTTC. It codes for CASSEAGGYGYTF.

Only a few counts were recorded for this clone. The rearrangement links TRBV4-2 to TRBJ2-7, with TRBD2 matching over 11 bases. Germline loops: CDR1 LGHNA, CDR2 YNFKEQ. The CDR3 length is 16 residues. V shed 5 bases, J shed 3 bases, and the junction held 9 bases outside the gene matches. For the CDR3, the DNA is TGTGCCAGCAGCTTGGGGGCTAGCGGGAGGTACTACGAGCAGTACTTC. Its translation: CASSLGASGRYYEQYF.

CDR3 sequence: CASSFSGNPLAQYF. For the CDR3, the DNA is TGTGCCAGCAGCTTTTCCGGGAACCCGTTGGCCCAGTACTTC. This sequence joins TRBV7-3 and TRBJ2-5; perhaps TRBD2 as D (5 bases). Trimming stripped 3 bases from V and 9 bases from J, with 17 bases between. The CDR3 totals 14 residues. Looked up from germline, CDR1 is SGHTA and CDR2 is FQGTGA.

The chain links TRBV11-3 to TRBJ2-5; no clear D gene. Trimming took 5 bases from V and 0 from J, leaving 10 bases between them. CDR1 is SGHNT and CDR2 is YENEEA in the germline V gene. The CDR3 consists of 14 residues. The CDR3 DNA is TGTGCCAGCAGCCTCCTGACAAACCAAGAGACCCAGTACTTC. Translating it yields CASSLLTNQETQYF. Full variable domain (missing parts from reference TRBV11-3 and TRBJ2-5): EAGVVQSPRYKIIEKKQPVAFWCNPISGHNTLYWYLQNLGQGPELLIRYENEEAVDDSQLPKDRFSAERLKGVDSTLKIQPAELGDSAVYLCASSLLTNQETQYFGPGTRLLVL.

The rearrangement uses TRBV30 and TRBJ2-5, with D possibly TRBD1 on 6 matching bases. Germline CDR1 and CDR2: GTSNPN and SVGIG (reference sequence). With 0 bases removed from V and 4 bases from J, the gap between germline ends came to 6 bases. This CDR3 is built from 12 residues. The CDR3 coding sequence is TGTGCCTGGAGTGTACAGGGAGAGACCCAGTACTTC. This sequence encodes CAWSVQGETQYF.

This clone was observed a few times. The chain is built from TRBV28 and TRBJ1-3; 8 nucleotides align to TRBD1. This CDR3 is 13 amino acids long. Germline CDR1 and CDR2: MDHEN and SYDVKM. The J segment lost 4 bases and the V segment lost 5 bases, leaving 1 base of the junction unmatched. The CDR3 DNA is TGTGCCAGCAGTCCAGGGGGCGGAAACACCATATATTTT. Its protein product is CASSPGGGNTIYF. Based on the CDR3 plus reference TRBV28 and TRBJ1-3, the full variable domain is DVKVTQSSRYLVKRTGEKVFLECVQDMDHENMFWYRQDPGLGLRLIYFSYDVKMKEKGDIPEGYSVSREKKERFSLILESASTNQTSMYLCASSPGGGNTIYFGEGSWLTVV.

This chain uses TRBV6-1 with TRBJ2-7; D remains unclear. Germline V CDR1 and CDR2: MNHNS, SASEGT. V lost 1 base and J lost 7, with 17 bases in between. This CDR3 is 15 amino acids long. This CDR3 is CASSEGVGDPSEQYF. Written as DNA, the CDR3 is TGTGCCAGCAGTGAAGGTGTTGGAGACCCGAGTGAGCAGTACTTC.

This clone was observed once. CDR3 coding DNA: TGTGCCAGCAGCCATGAGGGGGTAGCCTACGAGCAGTACTTC. Translating gives CASSHEGVAYEQYF. V is TRBV14 and J is TRBJ2-7; tentatively, D is TRBD1 (6 bases). The CDR3 sequence is 14 residues long. From germline, CDR1 is SGHDN and CDR2 FVKESK. The germline V and J ends were trimmed by 3 bases and 2 bases, with 11 bases remaining between them.

This clone was counted a few times. CDR3 sequence reads: CASRKTGSNQPQHF. The CDR3 coding sequence is TGTGCCAGCAGGAAAACAGGGAGCAATCAGCCCCAGCATTTT. V and J are TRBV6-5 and TRBJ1-5; a weak D match, TRBD1 (6 bases). This CDR3 comprises 14 residues. V lost 6 bases and J lost 1, with 10 bases in between. The germline CDR1 and CDR2 sequences are MNHEY and SVGAGI.